This TCR beta chain was captured by sequencing in a study of immune aging and cytomegalovirus after organ transplant (TCRdb year 2021). In the study overall: Three-drug immunosuppression with prednisone, tacrolimus, and mycophenolate was given to all transplant recipients.

Read against the paper, the sample's time point label means: five sample-tagged time points from pre-transplant (day -1) to day 368 post-transplant, pooled. After thawing, PBMC were stimulated with a CMV IE-1 overlapping peptide library for more than 9 hours, with no transport inhibitors added. After thawing, cells rested overnight before stimulation in R10 medium with CD28/CD49d costimulation. The IE-1 peptide library consisted of 15-amino-acid peptides overlapping by 11 amino acids. Samples from each time point were barcoded using BD Single-Cell Multiplexing Kit Sample Tags, then pooled and stained with sorting antibodies plus oligo-conjugated anti-CD45RA. A BD FACSAria III was used to sort CMV-responsive CD8+CD137+ and CD4+CD154+ T cells at 4-way purity. Blood samples were drawn into EDTA vacutainers and processed by Ficoll gradient within 1-24 hours. The library was generated by single-cell sequencing. Sequencing instrument: Illumina NovaSeq 6000. The BD Rhapsody Targeted mRNA and AbSeq Reagent Kit, in a microwell format, was used for cell capture and library preparation. The libraries included TCR, sample tags, AbSeq, and targeted mRNA from the Human T-Cell Expression Panel, along with custom TOX and TOX2 primers. Sequencing of the libraries was performed on an Illumina NovaSeq. Concerning the study's data processing: The analysis covered roughly 9,600 cells in total, of which 7076 were CD8 T cells and approximately 4,500 were CD8 T cells with an identifiable TCR CDR3. On the Seven Bridges Genomics platform, raw data were run through the BD Rhapsody Targeted Analysis Pipeline with V(D)J processing. Quality control, Sample Tag demultiplexing with Lex-BDSMK, clone identification with VDJ Explorer, and Seurat clustering were all done in SeqGeq 1.6.0. A clone was considered non-expanded if it made up <1% of CD8 T cells, and considered a clonal expansion if it made up >2.5% of the sample. TCRdb reworked the public reads: Q25 trimming with fastp, MiXCR clone assembly, productive beta chains retained. Entries are consolidated by CDR3 protein sequence, retaining the most common genes and DNA. The V and J calls were determined by TCRdb, not by the authors. This sample gives approximately 22,000 distinct CDR3 sequences in total; just over 35% of them show up just once. About 25% of the sample is in the top ten clones.

This clonotype appeared many times. What this receptor recognizes is not known. Within one base of it there is no much larger clone, and no base qualities were kept. From the cysteine up to the phenylalanine, the CDR3 has a length of 14 residues. The read is trimmed to its CDR3 DNA, 42 bases read in frame from base 1. The germline V gene sets CDR1 to MNHEY and CDR2 to SVGAGI. Trimming leaves V shorter by 6 bases and J shorter by 7 bases, with the junction holding 7 bases beyond the gene matches. Study-wide findings and limitations: Following viremia, aged-phenotype cells rose post-transplant in clones of any size, with the rise occurring earlier in large clones (days 200-264) than in small clones. CD57 was not measured in the sequencing data, so a conservative gene-based aging definition was used instead. TEMRA cells made up a larger share of large clones, and the seven largest clones (more than 1,800 cells) gained aged and TEMRA cells while losing TCM cells.

The source is a female donor who had a heart transplant and CMV viremia. Sequenced material: CMV peptide-activated CD4+ and CD8+ T cells sorted from blood, taken at five time points, pooled. According to the study, the label for this sample's cell subset or site signals: sorted CD8+CD137+ and CD4+CD154+ T cells after about 11 h CMV IE-1 peptide stimulation. This sequence uses TRBV6-5 and TRBJ2-1; 9 junctional bases match TRBD2. The CDR3 in this case is CASRPGTSLNEQFF. The sequenced DNA: TGTGCCAGCAGACCCGGGACTAGCCTAAATGAGCAGTTCTTC.